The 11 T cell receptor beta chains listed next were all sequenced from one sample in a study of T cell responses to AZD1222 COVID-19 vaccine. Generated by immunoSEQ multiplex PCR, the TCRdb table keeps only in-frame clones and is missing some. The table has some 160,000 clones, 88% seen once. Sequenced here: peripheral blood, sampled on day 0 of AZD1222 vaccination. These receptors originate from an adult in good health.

CDR3 sequence: CASSVQQDPGTGELFF. As DNA, the CDR3 is TGTGCCAGCAGCGTTCAACAGGATCCGGGCACCGGGGAGCTGTTTTTT. V and J are TRBV9 and TRBJ2-2; tentatively, D is TRBD1 (5 bases). Trimming left V 2 bases short and J 4 bases short, with 15 bases between. The CDR3 is made up of 16 amino acids. Germline CDR1 and CDR2: SGDLS and YYNGEE.

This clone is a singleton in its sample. As DNA, the CDR3 is TGTGCCAGCAGCTTACAGGACAGGGGCTCCTACAATGAGCAGTTCTTC. Amino acid sequence: CASSLQDRGSYNEQFF. V and J are TRBV7-2 and TRBJ2-1, with 9 bases lining up with TRBD1. The germline CDR1 and CDR2 sequences are SGHTA and FQGNSA. J was trimmed by 0 bases and V by 2 bases; bases with no gene match: 2. CDR3 length: 16 residues. Looking up the rest from reference TRBV7-2 and TRBJ2-1 gives the full variable domain: GAGVSQSPSNKVTEKGKDVELRCDPISGHTALYWYRQSLGQGLEFLIYFQGNSAPDKSGLPSDRFSAERTGGSVSTLTIQRTQQEDSAVYLCASSLQDRGSYNEQFFGPGTRLTVL.

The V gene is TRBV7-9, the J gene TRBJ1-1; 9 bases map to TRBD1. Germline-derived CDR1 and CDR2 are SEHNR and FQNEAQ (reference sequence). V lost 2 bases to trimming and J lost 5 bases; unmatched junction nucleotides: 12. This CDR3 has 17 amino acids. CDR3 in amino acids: CASSLRTTGGVETEAFF. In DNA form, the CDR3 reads TGTGCCAGCAGCTTAAGGACGACAGGGGGAGTGGAAACTGAAGCTTTCTTT.

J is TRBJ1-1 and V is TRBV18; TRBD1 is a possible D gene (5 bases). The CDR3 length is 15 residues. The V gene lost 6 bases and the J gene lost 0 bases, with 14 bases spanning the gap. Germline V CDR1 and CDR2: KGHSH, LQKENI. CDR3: CASSPDGGMNTEAFF. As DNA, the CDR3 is TGTGCCAGCTCCCCCGACGGGGGAATGAACACTGAAGCTTTCTTT.

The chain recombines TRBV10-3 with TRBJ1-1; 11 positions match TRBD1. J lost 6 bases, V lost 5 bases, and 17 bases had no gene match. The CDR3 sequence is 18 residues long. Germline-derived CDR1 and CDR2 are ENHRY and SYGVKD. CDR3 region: CAISPGQGAKNRGAEAFF. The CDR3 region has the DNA TGTGCCATCAGTCCCGGACAGGGGGCGAAGAATCGGGGTGCTGAAGCTTTCTTT.

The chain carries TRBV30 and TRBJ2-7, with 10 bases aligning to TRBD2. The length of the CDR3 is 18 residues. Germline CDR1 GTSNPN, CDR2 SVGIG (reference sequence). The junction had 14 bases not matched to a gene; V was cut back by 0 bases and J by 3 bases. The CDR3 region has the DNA TGTGCCTGGAGTGTACAAGGGCTAGCGGGAGTTCGGGGCTACGAGCAGTACTTC. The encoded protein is CAWSVQGLAGVRGYEQYF.

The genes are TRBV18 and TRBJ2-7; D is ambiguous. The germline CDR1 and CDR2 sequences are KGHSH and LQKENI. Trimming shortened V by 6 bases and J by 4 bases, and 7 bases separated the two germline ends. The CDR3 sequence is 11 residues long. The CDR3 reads CASSLKYEQYF. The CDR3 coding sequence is TGTGCCAGCTCTCTCAAATACGAGCAGTACTTC.

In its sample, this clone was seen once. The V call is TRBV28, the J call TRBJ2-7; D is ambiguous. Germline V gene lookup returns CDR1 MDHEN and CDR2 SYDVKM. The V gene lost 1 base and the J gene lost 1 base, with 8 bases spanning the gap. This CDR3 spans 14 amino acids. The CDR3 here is CASSLLSISYEQYF. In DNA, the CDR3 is TGTGCCAGCAGTTTATTGAGCATTTCCTACGAGCAGTACTTC.

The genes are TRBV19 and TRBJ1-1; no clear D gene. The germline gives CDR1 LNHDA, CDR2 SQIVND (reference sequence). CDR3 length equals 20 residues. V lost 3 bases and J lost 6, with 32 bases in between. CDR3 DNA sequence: TGTGCCAGTAGTATTCGCGCCCGAGGAGGGTGGGGAAAGGCTAACCCTGAAGCTTTCTTT. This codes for CASSIRARGGWGKANPEAFF. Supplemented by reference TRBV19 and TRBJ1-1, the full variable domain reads DGGITQSPKYLFRKEGQNVTLSCEQNLNHDAMYWYRQDPGQGLRLIYYSQIVNDFQKGDIAEGYSVSREKKESFPLTVTSAQKNPTAFYLCASSIRARGGWGKANPEAFFGQGTRLTVV.

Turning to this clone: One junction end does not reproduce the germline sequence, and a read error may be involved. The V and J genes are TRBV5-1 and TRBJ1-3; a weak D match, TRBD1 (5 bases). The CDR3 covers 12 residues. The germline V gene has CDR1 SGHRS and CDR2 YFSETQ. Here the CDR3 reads CASSSESGTRNF. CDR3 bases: TGCGCCAGCAGTTCTGAATCCGGGACCAGGAATTTT.

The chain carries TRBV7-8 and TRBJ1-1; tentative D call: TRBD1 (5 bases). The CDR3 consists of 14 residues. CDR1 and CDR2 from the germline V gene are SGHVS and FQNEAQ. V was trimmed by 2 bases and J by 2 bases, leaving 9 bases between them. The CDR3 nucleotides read TGTGCCAGCAGCTTATCCGGGGCCAACACTGAAGCTTTCTTT. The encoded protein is CASSLSGANTEAFF.